This TCR beta chain was identified during a study of CD8 T cells in ankylosing spondylitis. The V gene end was trimmed by 0 bases and the J gene end by 10 bases; junction bases not matched to a gene: 5. CDR1 and CDR2 (germline): SGHVS, FQNEAQ. The CDR3 extends over 14 amino acids. MiXCR, applied by TCRdb to the 5' RACE reads, yields one record per CDR3 protein. The sample has 200,000 or so distinct CDR3 sequences, approximately 18% seen once; the top ten hold roughly 4.5%. The sequencing sample was made of blood, either unsorted or a sorted T cell fraction (not recorded which). The gene calls are TRBV7-8 and TRBJ1-4, with 7 bases matching TRBD1. This TCR was recovered from a male donor aged 10-30 years with ankylosing spondylitis or in good health (not recorded which). CDR3 residues: CASSLAAGGRKLFF. Written as DNA, the CDR3 is TGTGCCAGCAGCTTAGCTGCAGGGGGGAGAAAACTGTTTTTT.